A selection of T cell receptor beta chains follows, all from one sample in a study of Ad26.COV2.S vaccination and SARS-CoV-2 variants. Method: immunoSEQ multiplex PCR; TCRdb's copy keeps in-frame clones and lacks some. This repertoire shows about 350,000 clones, about 85% found once; its top ten account for about 3.3%. Specimen: peripheral blood, collected in a trial of Ad26.COV2.S vaccine versus placebo. These receptors were taken from a person between 18 and 65 years old who received the Ad26.COV2.S COVID-19 vaccine or a placebo. The CDR3 runs from the conserved cysteine through the conserved F or W. Each record gives: V gene, D gene, J gene, clone size, CDR3 protein, CDR3 DNA. A D gene is named only where the DNA matches it firmly. The size field is filled for only some rows; it gives once, few, many or a size class.

V: TRBV9
D: TRBD2
J: TRBJ2-3
size: .
CDR3: CASSAASGVTDTQYF
DNA: TGTGCCAGCAGCGCCGCTAGCGGGGTCACAGATACGCAGTATTTT

V: TRBV29-1
D: TRBD1
J: TRBJ1-1
size: .
CDR3: CSATGGWAMNTEAFF
DNA: TGCAGCGCGACAGGGGGATGGGCTATGAACACTGAAGCTTTCTTT

V: TRBV25-1
D: .
J: TRBJ2-5
size: few
CDR3: CASSNGGFVSVETQYF
DNA: TGTGCCAGCAGTAACGGAGGGTTCGTTTCGGTAGAGACCCAGTACTTC

V: TRBV3-1/TRBV3-2
D: .
J: TRBJ2-3
size: .
CDR3: CASSRKLGSTDTQYF
DNA: TGTGCCAGCAGCCGGAAACTGGGTAGCACAGATACGCAGTATTTT

V: TRBV29-1
D: .
J: TRBJ1-6
size: .
CDR3: CSVLTGSNSPLHF
DNA: TGCAGCGTTCTGACAGGAAGTAATTCACCCCTCCACTTT

V: TRBV2
D: .
J: TRBJ1-5
size: .
CDR3: CASSDSDQPQHF
DNA: TGTGCCAGCAGTGATTCAGATCAGCCCCAGCATTTT

V: TRBV15
D: TRBD1
J: TRBJ2-2
size: .
CDR3: CATSIGDREGSGELFF
DNA: TGTGCCACCAGCATCGGGGACAGGGAGGGATCCGGGGAGCTGTTTTTT

V: TRBV12-1
D: .
J: TRBJ2-5
size: .
CDR3: CASRPGQKETQYF
DNA: TGTGCCAGCAGACCCGGACAGAAAGAGACCCAGTACTTC

V: TRBV29-1
D: .
J: TRBJ2-7
size: .
CDR3: CSVGRDTFSYEQYF
DNA: TGCAGCGTTGGTCGGGACACCTTCTCCTACGAGCAGTACTTC

V: TRBV6-5
D: .
J: TRBJ2-6
size: .
CDR3: CASSYGGAGGANVLTF
DNA: TGTGCCAGCAGTTACGGGGGGGCTGGAGGGGCCAACGTCCTGACTTTC

V: TRBV18
D: .
J: TRBJ2-3
size: .
CDR3: CASSPPWGKGTDTQYF
DNA: TGTGCCAGCTCACCACCGTGGGGGAAGGGCACAGATACGCAGTATTTT